Listed here is a single T cell receptor (beta chain). Its target is not known. The sample is drawn from a study of identical twins. General study points: The authors drew conclusions from cross-sectional statistical analysis rather than following the same donors. Where out-of-frame alpha sequences were twin-shared, they showed excess low generation probability.

A single record per CDR3 protein comes from TCRdb applying MiXCR to the 5' RACE reads. The top ten hold less than 4% of the sample, which has about 250,000 distinct CDR3 sequences, about 8% seen once. CDR3 length: 13 amino acids. The germline V gene encodes CDR1 SEHNR and CDR2 FQNEAQ (reference sequence). The V gene lost 5 bases and the J gene lost 2 bases, with 8 bases spanning the gap. The sample was also reused in another study, on yellow fever vaccine responses in identical twins.

The chain is built from TRBV7-9 and TRBJ2-3; D gene unclear. This receptor was taken from a woman younger than 30 in good health. The sample was CD8+ T cells sorted from blood. In DNA form, the CDR3 reads TGTGCCAGCAGCCTACCAATCACAGATACGCAGTATTTT. Residues: CASSLPITDTQYF. Combining the CDR3 with reference TRBV7-9 and TRBJ2-3 gives the whole variable domain DTGVSQNPRHKITKRGQNVTFRCDPISEHNRLYWYRQTLGQGPEFLTYFQNEAQLEKSRLLSDRFSAERPKGSFSTLEIQRTEQGDSAMYLCASSLPITDTQYFGPGTRLTVL.